The sequence of this T cell receptor beta chain was determined in a study of T-cell reconstitution after alpha-beta-depleted transplantation in children. Study-wide results and limits: Recipient T cells and thymic progenitors that survived were the source of the high TCRbeta diversity seen at day 60 in some patients. Alpha-beta T cells present about two months after transplant were reported to originate from several hundred expanded graft clones. Newly made T cells mostly supplied T-cell counts and diversity one year after transplant.

Remarks on this clonotype: What it binds is unknown.

In germline, CDR1 is LGHNA, CDR2 YSLEER. The CDR3 runs 15 residues. Trimming removed 6 bases at V and 7 bases at J, with 18 bases between. The library targeted TCRbeta and was prepared with unique molecular identifiers. TCRdb re-derived calls from the PCR reads in MiXCR, one entry per CDR3 protein. The data contain about 420,000 distinct CDR3 sequences, roughly 16% of them singletons. The sequencing used PBMCs, mostly from graft donor cells, collected 360 days after TCRalphabeta/CD19-depleted stem cell transplant. The chain is built from TRBV4-3 and TRBJ1-4; tentative D call: TRBD1 (6 bases). The receptor comes from a boy less than two years old who had a stem cell transplant for Wiskott-Aldrich syndrome, so the T cells may come from the graft donor. The DNA for the CDR3 is TGCGCCAGCAGGCCCGCGGGGGCTAGGGGTGAAAAACTGTTTTTT. Translating it yields CASRPAGARGEKLFF.